This T cell receptor (beta chain) originates from a study of molecular identifiers for immune sequencing clone quantification. About the research overall: Five aliquots were made in replicates from the RNA of roughly 21,000 or 96,000 naive CD8 cells, and four were sequenced.

Bulk libraries came from a prior protocol with listed TCR primers. TCRdb redid the calling of the PCR reads with MiXCR, one entry per CDR3 protein. The sample holds about 320,000 distinct CDR3 sequences; about a fifth are singletons and the top ten take 0.7% to 0.9%. Germline CDR1 is SGHRS and CDR2 is YFSETQ. This CDR3 region has 15 residues. With 0 bases clipped from V and 3 bases from J, the junction kept 5 bases outside the gene matches. The sample comprised naive CD8+ T cells from blood, with Jurkat cell RNA spiked in. The subset here: FACS-sorted CD8+CD4-CCR7+CD45RA+ naive T cells. The TCR comes from a human donor in good health. Some libraries in this study had Jurkat cell RNA spiked in. V and J are TRBV5-1 and TRBJ2-5; 7 nucleotides align to TRBD2. The CDR3 DNA follows: TGCGCCAGCAGCTTGGCTTGGGAGGGCAAAGAGACCCAGTACTTC. Protein: CASSLAWEGKETQYF.